A selection of T cell receptor beta chains follows, all from one sample in a study of T cell responses to AZD1222 COVID-19 vaccine. The method was immunoSEQ multiplex PCR; TCRdb's version includes in-frame clones alone and lacks a portion of them. The top ten clones hold more than 8% of a sample with around 100,000 clones, approximately 89% of them seen once. Sequenced material: peripheral blood, taken on day 0 of AZD1222 vaccination. Receptors originate from an adult in good health. Both conserved end residues are part of each CDR3. D genes are given only for firm matches. Size tells how often a clone was seen (once, few, many) or the class of an expanded clone, and some rows leave it out.

clone_size j_call d_call v_call cdr3_aa cdr3_nt
NA TRBJ2-3 TRBD2 TRBV14 CASSQAGGATSTDTQYF TGTGCCAGCAGCCAAGCGGGAGGGGCCACTAGCACAGATACGCAGTATTTT
NA TRBJ2-2 TRBD2 TRBV7-3 CASSLSGLAANTGELFF TGTGCCAGCAGCCTTTCAGGACTAGCGGCGAACACCGGGGAGCTGTTTTTT
NA TRBJ1-5 NA TRBV4-1 CASSQVIGFDQPQHF TGCGCCAGCAGCCAAGTGATAGGGTTCGATCAGCCCCAGCATTTT
once TRBJ1-1 TRBD1 TRBV7-9 CASSLEQGRTEAFF TGTGCCAGCAGCTTAGAACAGGGGAGGACTGAAGCTTTCTTT
NA TRBJ2-5 NA TRBV18 CASSPIPGETQYF TGTGCCAGCTCACCGATACCCGGGGAGACCCAGTACTTC
NA TRBJ1-5 NA TRBV7-2 CASSFSTQPQHF TGTGCCAGCAGCTTCTCCACCCAGCCCCAGCATTTT
NA TRBJ2-5 TRBD1 TRBV24-1 CATAKGQQIQETQYF TGTGCCACCGCAAAGGGACAGCAGATCCAAGAGACCCAGTACTTC
NA TRBJ2-3 TRBD2 TRBV7-2 CASSSPGLAGGRDTQYF TGTGCCAGCAGCTCTCCTGGACTAGCGGGGGGGCGGGATACGCAGTATTTT
NA TRBJ1-2 NA TRBV6-5 CASSYGAGRGYTF TGTGCCAGCAGTTACGGGGCAGGGAGGGGCTACACCTTC
NA TRBJ1-5 TRBD1 TRBV7-3 CASSLWDRGGKQPQHF TGTGCCAGCAGCTTATGGGACAGGGGGGGTAAGCAGCCCCAGCATTTT
NA TRBJ2-3 NA TRBV28 CASSLRSRFGFTDTQYF TGTGCCAGCAGTTTACGCTCTCGGTTTGGGTTCACAGATACGCAGTATTTT
many TRBJ2-3 NA TRBV25-1 CASSSSLRGADTQYF TGTGCCAGCAGTTCCTCTCTCCGGGGGGCGGATACGCAGTATTTT
NA TRBJ1-5 NA TRBV7-8 CASSGYRDQPQHF TGTGCCAGCAGCGGATACAGGGACCAGCCCCAGCATTTT
NA TRBJ2-2 NA TRBV9 CASSEGAGELFF TGTGCCAGCTCCGAGGGGGCCGGGGAGCTGTTTTTT
NA TRBJ1-2 TRBD1 TRBV6-5 CASRKETGGVYGYTF TGTGCCAGCAGGAAGGAGACAGGGGGAGTCTATGGCTACACCTTC
NA TRBJ1-6 NA TRBV9 CASSALSSLRGSDNSPLHF TGTGCCAGCAGCGCCCTCTCGTCCCTAAGGGGCAGTGATAATTCACCCCTCCACTTT
NA TRBJ2-1 TRBD2 TRBV27 CASEVWAGDKNEQFF TGTGCCAGCGAGGTTTGGGCGGGAGATAAGAATGAGCAGTTCTTC
NA TRBJ1-2 TRBD1 TRBV4-1 CASSQDPGQGAQGYTF TGCGCCAGCAGCCAAGATCCGGGACAGGGGGCGCAGGGCTACACCTTC
NA TRBJ2-4 TRBD1 TRBV5-1 CASSFTGVNIQYF TGCGCCAGCAGCTTTACAGGGGTGAACATTCAGTACTTC
NA TRBJ1-5 TRBD1 TRBV4-3 CASSLQGGGQPQHF TGCGCCAGCAGCCTACAGGGGGGAGGTCAGCCCCAGCATTTT
NA TRBJ2-5 NA TRBV3-1/TRBV3-2 CASSPPPYHQETQYF TGTGCCAGCAGCCCCCCCCCGTACCATCAAGAGACCCAGTACTTC
NA TRBJ1-5 NA TRBV2 CASSTGSYSNQPQHF TGTGCCAGCAGTACAGGTTCGTATAGCAATCAGCCCCAGCATTTT
NA TRBJ2-5 TRBD2 TRBV11-3 CASSLSTPGTSGETQYF TGTGCCAGCAGCCTCTCAACCCCTGGGACTAGCGGAGAGACCCAGTACTTC
NA TRBJ1-1 TRBD1 TRBV4-2 CASSQGTGPEAFF TGTGCCAGCAGCCAAGGGACAGGTCCCGAAGCTTTCTTT
NA TRBJ2-7 NA TRBV30 CAYRVSASYEQYF TGTGCCTATAGGGTTTCCGCCTCCTACGAGCAGTACTTC
NA TRBJ1-3 NA TRBV19 CASIPSGSSGNTIYF TGTGCCAGTATCCCGAGCGGCTCCTCTGGAAACACCATATATTTT
NA TRBJ2-7 NA TRBV13 CASSLSGSLAYEQYF TGTGCCAGCAGCTTATCCGGGAGCTTGGCCTACGAGCAGTACTTC
NA TRBJ1-1 NA TRBV10-3 CAISDQQGNTEAFF TGTGCCATCAGTGACCAACAGGGGAACACTGAAGCTTTCTTT